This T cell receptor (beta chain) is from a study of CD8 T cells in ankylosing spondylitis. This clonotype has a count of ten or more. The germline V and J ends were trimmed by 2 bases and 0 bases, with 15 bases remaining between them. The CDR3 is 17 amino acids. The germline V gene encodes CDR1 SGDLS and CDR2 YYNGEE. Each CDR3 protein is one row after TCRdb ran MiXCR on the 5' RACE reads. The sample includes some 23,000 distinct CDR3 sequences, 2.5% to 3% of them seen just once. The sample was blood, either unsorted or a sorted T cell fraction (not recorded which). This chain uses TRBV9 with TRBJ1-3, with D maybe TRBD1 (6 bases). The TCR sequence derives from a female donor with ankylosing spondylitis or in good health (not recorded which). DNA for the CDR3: TGTGCCAGCAGCGTCGCGGGGGACATTCGCTCTGGAAACACCATATATTTT. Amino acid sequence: CASSVAGDIRSGNTIYF.